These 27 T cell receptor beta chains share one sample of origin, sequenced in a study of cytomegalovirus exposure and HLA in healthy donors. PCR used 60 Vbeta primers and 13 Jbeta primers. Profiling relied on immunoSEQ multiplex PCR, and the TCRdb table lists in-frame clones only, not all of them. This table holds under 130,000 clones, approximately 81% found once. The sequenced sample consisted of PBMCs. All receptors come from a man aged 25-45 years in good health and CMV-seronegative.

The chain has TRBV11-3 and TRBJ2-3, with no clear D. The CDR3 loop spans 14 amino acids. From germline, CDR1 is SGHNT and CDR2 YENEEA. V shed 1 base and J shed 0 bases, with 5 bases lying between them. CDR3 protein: CASSLAPSTDTQYF. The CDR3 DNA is TGTGCCAGCAGCTTAGCCCCTAGCACAGATACGCAGTATTTT.

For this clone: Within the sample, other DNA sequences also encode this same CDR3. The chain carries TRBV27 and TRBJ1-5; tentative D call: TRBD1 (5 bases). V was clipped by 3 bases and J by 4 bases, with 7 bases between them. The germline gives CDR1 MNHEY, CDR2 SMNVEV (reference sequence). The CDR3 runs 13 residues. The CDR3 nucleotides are TGTGCCAGCAGTTTTCGGGGGAATCAGCCCCAGCATTTT. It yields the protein CASSFRGNQPQHF.

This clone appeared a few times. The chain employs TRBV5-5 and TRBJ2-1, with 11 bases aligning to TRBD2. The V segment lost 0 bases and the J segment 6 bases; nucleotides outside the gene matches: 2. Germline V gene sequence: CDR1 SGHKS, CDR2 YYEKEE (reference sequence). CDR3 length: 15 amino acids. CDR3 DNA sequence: TGTGCCAGCAGCTTGGGACTAGCGGGGTTCAATGAGCAGTTCTTC. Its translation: CASSLGLAGFNEQFF.

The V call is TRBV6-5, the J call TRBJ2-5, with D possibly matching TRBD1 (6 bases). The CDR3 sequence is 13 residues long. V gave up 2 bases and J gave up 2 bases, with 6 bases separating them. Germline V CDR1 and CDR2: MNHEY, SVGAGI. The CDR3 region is CASSYGQQETQYF. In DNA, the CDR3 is TGTGCCAGCAGTTACGGACAGCAAGAGACCCAGTACTTC.

The CDR3 protein is CASSDTGTANEKLFF. CDR3 nucleotide sequence: TGTGCCAGCAGCGACACCGGGACAGCGAATGAAAAACTGTTTTTT. This chain connects TRBV11-2 to TRBJ1-4; 7 nucleotides agree with TRBD1. Germline V CDR1 and CDR2: SGHAT, FQNNGV. After removal of 5 bases from V and 5 bases from J, the junction contained 8 bases not matched to a gene. CDR3 length equals 15 residues.

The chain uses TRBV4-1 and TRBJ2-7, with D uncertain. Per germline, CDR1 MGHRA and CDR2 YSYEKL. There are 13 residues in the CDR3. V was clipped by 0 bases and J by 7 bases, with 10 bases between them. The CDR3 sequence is CASSQDIPSEQYF. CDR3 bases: TGCGCCAGCAGCCAAGATATACCGAGTGAGCAGTACTTC.

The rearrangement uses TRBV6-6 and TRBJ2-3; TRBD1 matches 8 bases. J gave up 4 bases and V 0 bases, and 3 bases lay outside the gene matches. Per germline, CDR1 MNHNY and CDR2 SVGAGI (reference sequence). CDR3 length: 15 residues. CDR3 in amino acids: CASSYSGQGPDTQYF. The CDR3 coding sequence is TGTGCCAGCAGTTACTCCGGACAGGGCCCAGATACGCAGTATTTT.

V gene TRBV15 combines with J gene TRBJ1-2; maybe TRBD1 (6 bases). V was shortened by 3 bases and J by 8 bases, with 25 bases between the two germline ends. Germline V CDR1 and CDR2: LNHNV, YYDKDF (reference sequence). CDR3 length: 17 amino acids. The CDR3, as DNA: TGTGCCACCAGCAGGGACTCATCCGGGACATCAGGTCGGGGCTACACCTTC. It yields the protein CATSRDSSGTSGRGYTF.

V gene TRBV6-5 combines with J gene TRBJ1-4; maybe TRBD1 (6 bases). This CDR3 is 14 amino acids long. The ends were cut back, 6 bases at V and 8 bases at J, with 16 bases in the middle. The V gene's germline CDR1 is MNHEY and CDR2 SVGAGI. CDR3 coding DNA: TGTGCCAGCAGACCTGCAGGGGAATTCGAAAAACTGTTTTTT. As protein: CASRPAGEFEKLFF.

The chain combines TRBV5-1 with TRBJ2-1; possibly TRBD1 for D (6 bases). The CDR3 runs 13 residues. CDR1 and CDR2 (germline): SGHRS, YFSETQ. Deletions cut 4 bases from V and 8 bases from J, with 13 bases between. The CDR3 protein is CASSPGVGDEQFF. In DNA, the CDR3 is TGCGCCAGCAGCCCAGGGGTTGGGGATGAGCAGTTCTTC.

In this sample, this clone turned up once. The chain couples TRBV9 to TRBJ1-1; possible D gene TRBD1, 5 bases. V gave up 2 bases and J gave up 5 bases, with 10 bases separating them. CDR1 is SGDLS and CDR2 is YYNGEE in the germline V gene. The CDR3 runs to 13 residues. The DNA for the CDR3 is TGTGCCAGCAGCGTGGGGCGAAGGACTGAAGCTTTCTTT. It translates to CASSVGRRTEAFF.

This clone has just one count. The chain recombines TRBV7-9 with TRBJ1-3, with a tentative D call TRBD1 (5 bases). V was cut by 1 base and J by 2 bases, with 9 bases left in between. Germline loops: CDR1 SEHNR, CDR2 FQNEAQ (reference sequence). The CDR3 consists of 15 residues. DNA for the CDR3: TGTGCCAGCAGCTTAGTGTCCAGGGCTGGAAACACCATATATTTT. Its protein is CASSLVSRAGNTIYF. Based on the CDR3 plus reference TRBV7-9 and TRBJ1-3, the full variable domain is DTGVSQNPRHKITKRGQNVTFRCDPISEHNRLYWYRQTLGQGPEFLTYFQNEAQLEKSRLLSDRFSAERPKGSFSTLEIQRTEQGDSAMYLCASSLVSRAGNTIYFGEGSWLTVV.

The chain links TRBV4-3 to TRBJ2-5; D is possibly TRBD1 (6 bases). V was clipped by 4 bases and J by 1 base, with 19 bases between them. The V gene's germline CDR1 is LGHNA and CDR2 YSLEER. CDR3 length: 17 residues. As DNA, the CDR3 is TGCGCCAGCAGCCGAGAGACGGCCGGGACAACCCAAGAGACCCAGTACTTC. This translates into CASSRETAGTTQETQYF.

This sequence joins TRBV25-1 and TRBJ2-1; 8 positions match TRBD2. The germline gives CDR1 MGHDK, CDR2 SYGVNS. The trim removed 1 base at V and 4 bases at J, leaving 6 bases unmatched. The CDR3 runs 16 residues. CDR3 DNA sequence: TGTGCCAGCAGTGAATCGGGGGGGAGCCCATACAATGAGCAGTTCTTC. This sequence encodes CASSESGGSPYNEQFF.

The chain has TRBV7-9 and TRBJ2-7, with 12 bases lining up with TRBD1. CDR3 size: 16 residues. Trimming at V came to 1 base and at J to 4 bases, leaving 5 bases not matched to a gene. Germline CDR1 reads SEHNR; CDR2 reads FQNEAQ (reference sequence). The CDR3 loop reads CASSLEGDRGRYEQYF. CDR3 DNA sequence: TGTGCCAGCAGCTTAGAAGGGGACAGGGGGCGATACGAGCAGTACTTC.

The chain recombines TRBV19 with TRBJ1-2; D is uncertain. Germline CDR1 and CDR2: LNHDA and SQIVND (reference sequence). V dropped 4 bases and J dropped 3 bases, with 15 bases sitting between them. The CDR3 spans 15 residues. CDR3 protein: CASSNTAKRHYGYTF. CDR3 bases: TGTGCCAGTAGTAATACAGCAAAAAGACACTATGGCTACACCTTC.

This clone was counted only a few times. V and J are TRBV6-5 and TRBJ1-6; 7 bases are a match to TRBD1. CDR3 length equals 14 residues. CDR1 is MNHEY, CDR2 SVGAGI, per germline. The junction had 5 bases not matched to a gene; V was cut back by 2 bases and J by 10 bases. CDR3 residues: CASSYMEQGSPLHF. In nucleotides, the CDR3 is TGTGCCAGCAGTTACATGGAACAGGGGTCACCCCTCCACTTT.

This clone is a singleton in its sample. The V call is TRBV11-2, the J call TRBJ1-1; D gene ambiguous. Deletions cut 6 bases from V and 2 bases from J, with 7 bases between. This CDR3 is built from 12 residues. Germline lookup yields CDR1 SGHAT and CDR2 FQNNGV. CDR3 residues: CASRRLNTEAFF. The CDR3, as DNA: TGTGCCAGCAGACGACTTAACACTGAAGCTTTCTTT.

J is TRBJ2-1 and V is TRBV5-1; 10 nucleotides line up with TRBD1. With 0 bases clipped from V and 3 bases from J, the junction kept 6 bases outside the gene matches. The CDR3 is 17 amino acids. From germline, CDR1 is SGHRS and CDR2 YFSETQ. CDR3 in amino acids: CASSLGRTGGFYNEQFF. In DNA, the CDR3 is TGCGCCAGCAGCTTGGGTCGGACAGGGGGATTCTACAATGAGCAGTTCTTC.

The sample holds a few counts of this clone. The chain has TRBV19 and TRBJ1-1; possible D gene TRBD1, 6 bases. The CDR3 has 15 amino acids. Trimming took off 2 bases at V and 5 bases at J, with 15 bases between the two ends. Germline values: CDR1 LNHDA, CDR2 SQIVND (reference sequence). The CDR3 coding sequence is TGTGCCAGTAGTATACGGACAGTGAAATTTACTGAAGCTTTCTTT. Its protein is CASSIRTVKFTEAFF.

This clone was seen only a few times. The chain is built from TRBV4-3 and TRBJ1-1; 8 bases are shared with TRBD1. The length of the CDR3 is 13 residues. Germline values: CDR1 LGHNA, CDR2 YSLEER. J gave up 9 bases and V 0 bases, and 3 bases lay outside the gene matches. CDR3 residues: CASSQDDRGKAFF. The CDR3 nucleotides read TGCGCCAGCAGCCAAGACGACAGGGGTAAAGCTTTCTTT.

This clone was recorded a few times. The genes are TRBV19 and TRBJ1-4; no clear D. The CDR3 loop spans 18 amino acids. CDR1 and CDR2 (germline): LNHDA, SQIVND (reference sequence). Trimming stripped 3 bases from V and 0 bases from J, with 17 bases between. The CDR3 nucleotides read TGTGCCAGTAGTATTCCCCTCTCAGGAAGTTCAACTAATGAAAAACTGTTTTTT. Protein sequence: CASSIPLSGSSTNEKLFF.

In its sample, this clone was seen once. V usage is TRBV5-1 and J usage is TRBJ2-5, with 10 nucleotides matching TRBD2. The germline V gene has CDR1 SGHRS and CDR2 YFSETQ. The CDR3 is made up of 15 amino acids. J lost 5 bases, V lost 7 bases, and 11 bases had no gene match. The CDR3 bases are TGCGCCAGCCGTACCGGGACTAGCGATTGGGAGACCCAGTACTTC. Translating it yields CASRTGTSDWETQYF.

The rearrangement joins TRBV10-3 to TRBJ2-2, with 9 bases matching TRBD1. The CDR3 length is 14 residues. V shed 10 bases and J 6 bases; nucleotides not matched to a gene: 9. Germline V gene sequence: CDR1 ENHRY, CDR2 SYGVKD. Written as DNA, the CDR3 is TGTGCCACCGTAGGGACAGGGAGAGCCGGGGAGCTGTTTTTT. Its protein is CATVGTGRAGELFF.

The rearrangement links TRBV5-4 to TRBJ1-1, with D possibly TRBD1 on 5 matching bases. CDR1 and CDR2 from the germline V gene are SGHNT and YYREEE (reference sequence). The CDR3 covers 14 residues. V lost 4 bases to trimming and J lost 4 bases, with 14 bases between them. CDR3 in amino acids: CASSPWGVGTEAFF. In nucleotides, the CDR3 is TGTGCCAGCAGCCCCTGGGGCGTCGGCACTGAAGCTTTCTTT.

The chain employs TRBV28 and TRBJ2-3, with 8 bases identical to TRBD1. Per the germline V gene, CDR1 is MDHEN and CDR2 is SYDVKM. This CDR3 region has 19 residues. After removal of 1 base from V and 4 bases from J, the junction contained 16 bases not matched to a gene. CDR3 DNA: TGTGCCAGCAGTTTATCTCAGCCGGGACAGGACTTTAGGGCAGATACGCAGTATTTT. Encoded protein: CASSLSQPGQDFRADTQYF.

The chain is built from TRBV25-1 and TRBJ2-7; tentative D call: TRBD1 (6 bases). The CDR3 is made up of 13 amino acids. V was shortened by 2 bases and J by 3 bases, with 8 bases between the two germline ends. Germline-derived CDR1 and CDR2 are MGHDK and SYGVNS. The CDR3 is CASSEQGNYEQYF. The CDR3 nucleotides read TGTGCCAGCAGTGAACAGGGGAACTACGAGCAGTACTTC.